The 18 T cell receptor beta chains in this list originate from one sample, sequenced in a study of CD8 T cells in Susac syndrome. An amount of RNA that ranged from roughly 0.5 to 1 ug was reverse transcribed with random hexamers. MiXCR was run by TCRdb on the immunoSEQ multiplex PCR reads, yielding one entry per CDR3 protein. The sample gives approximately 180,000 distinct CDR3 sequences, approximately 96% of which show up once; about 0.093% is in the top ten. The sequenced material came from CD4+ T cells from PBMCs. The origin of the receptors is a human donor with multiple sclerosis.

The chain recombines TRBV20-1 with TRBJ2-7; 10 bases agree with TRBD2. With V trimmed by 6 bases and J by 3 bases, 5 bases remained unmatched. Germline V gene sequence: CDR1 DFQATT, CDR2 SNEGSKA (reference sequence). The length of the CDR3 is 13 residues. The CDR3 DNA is TGCAGTGCCCGGACTAGCGGCATCTACGAGCAGTACTTC. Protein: CSARTSGIYEQYF.

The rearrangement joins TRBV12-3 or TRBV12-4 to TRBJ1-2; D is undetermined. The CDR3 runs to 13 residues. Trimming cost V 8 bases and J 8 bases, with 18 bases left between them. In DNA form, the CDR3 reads TGTGCCAGCCTCCGGGTACGGACCGGAGGCTACACCTTC. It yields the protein CASLRVRTGGYTF.

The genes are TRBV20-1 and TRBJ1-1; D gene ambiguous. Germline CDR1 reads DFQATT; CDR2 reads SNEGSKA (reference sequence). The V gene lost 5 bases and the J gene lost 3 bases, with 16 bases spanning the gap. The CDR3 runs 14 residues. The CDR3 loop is CSARPTGTDTEAFF. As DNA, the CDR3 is TGCAGTGCTCGCCCCACTGGAACGGACACTGAAGCTTTCTTT.

Here the CDR3 reads CASGYRVDLYGYTF. The CDR3 coding sequence is TGTGCCAGCGGGTACAGGGTGGATCTCTATGGCTACACCTTC. The rearrangement joins TRBV27 to TRBJ1-2, with D perhaps matching TRBD1 (6 bases). The CDR3 is 14 amino acids. Trimming shortened V by 8 bases and J by 4 bases, and 17 bases separated the two germline ends. Germline assignment: CDR1 MNHEY and CDR2 SMNVEV (reference sequence).

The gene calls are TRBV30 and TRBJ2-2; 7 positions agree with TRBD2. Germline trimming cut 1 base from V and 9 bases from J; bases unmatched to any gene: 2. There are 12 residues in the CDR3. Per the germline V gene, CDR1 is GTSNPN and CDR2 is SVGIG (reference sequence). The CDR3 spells CAWSGEGRELFF. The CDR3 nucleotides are TGTGCCTGGAGTGGGGAGGGGCGGGAGCTGTTTTTT.

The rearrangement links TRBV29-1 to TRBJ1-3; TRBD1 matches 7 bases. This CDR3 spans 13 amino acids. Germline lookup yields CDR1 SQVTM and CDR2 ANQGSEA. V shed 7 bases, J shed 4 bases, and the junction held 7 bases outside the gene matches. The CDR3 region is CSGLQGYGNTIYF. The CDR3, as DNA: TGCAGCGGACTACAGGGGTACGGAAACACCATATATTTT.

The CDR3 bases are TGCAGTGCTGGTTCCGGGACCCATGAGCAGTTCTTC. It specifies CSAGSGTHEQFF. The chain combines TRBV20-1 with TRBJ2-1; either TRBD1 or TRBD2 may fit D (5 bases each). The CDR3 consists of 12 residues. CDR1 DFQATT and CDR2 SNEGSKA come from the germline V gene (reference sequence). Deletions cut 5 bases from V and 8 bases from J, with 13 bases between.

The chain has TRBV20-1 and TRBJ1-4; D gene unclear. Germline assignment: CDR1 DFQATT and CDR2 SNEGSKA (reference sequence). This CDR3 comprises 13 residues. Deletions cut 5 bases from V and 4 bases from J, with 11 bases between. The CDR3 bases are TGCAGTGCTTCGACGGACCTTAATGAAAAACTGTTTTTT. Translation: CSASTDLNEKLFF.

The CDR3 reads CASSQREGTGELFF. The CDR3 coding sequence is TGTGCCAGCAGCCAACGGGAGGGCACCGGGGAGCTGTTTTTT. The V and J genes are TRBV3-1 and TRBJ2-2; 8 bases match TRBD2. Germline CDR1 and CDR2: LGHDT and YNNKEL (reference sequence). V was pared by 2 bases and J by 4 bases, with 0 bases of the junction left unmatched. CDR3 length: 14 amino acids.

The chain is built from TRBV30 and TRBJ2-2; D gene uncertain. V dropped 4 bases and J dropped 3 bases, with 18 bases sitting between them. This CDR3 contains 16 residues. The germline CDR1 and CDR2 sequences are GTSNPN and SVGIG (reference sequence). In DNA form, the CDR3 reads TGTGCCTGGACCCCCCGTAGGCGAGGAGACACCGGGGAGCTGTTTTTT. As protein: CAWTPRRRGDTGELFF.

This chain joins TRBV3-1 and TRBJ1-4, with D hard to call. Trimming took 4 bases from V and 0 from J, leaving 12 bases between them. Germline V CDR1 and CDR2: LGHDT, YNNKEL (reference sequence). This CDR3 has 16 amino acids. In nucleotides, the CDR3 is TGTGCCAGCAGCCCAGGATACAGAGCAACTAATGAAAAACTGTTTTTT. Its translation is CASSPGYRATNEKLFF. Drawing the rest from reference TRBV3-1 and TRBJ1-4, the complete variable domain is DTAVSQTPKYLVTQMGNDKSIKCEQNLGHDTMYWYKQDSKKFLKIMFSYNNKELIINETVPNRFSPKSPDKAHLNLHINSLELGDSAVYFCASSPGYRATNEKLFFGSGTQLSVL.

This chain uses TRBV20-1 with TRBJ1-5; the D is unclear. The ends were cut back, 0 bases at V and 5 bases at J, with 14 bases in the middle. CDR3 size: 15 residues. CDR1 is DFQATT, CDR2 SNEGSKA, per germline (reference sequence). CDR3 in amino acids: CSARDERPLYQPQHF. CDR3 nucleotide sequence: TGCAGTGCTAGAGATGAGCGTCCCCTTTATCAGCCCCAGCATTTT.

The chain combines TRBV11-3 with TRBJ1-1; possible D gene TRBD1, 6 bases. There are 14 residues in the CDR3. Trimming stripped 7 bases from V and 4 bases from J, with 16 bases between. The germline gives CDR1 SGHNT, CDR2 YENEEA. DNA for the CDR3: TGTGCCAGCAACCGAGGTGGGACAACCACTGAAGCTTTCTTT. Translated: CASNRGGTTTEAFF.

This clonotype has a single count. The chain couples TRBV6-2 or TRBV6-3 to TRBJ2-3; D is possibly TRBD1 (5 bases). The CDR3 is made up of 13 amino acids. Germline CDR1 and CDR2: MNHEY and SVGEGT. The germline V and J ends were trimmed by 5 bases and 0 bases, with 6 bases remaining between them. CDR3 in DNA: TGTGCCAGCAGTGGGGCTAGCACAGATACGCAGTATTTT. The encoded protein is CASSGASTDTQYF.

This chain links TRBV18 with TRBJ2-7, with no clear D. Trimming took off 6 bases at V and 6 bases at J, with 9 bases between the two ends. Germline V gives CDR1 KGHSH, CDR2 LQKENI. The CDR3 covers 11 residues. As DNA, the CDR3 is TGTGCCAGCTCGCCTGGTGCCGAGCAGTACTTC. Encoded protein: CASSPGAEQYF.

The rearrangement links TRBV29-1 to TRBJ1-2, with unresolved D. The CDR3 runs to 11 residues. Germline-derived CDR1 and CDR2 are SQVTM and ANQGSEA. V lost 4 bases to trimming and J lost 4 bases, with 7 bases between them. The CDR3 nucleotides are TGCAGCGTTGCAACGAGCTATGGCTACACCTTC. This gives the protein CSVATSYGYTF.

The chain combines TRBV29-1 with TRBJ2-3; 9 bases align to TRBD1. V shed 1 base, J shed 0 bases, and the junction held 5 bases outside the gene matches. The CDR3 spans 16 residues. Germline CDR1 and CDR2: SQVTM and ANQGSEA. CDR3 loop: CSVEGLDRGSTDTQYF. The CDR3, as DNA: TGCAGCGTTGAAGGCCTGGACAGGGGAAGCACAGATACGCAGTATTTT.

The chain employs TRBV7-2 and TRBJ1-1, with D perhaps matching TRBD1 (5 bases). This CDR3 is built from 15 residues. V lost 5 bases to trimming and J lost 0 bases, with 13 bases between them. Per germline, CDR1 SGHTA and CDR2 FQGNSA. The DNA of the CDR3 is TGTGCCAGCAGCCTCCGACAGACCTTGAACACTGAAGCTTTCTTT. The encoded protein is CASSLRQTLNTEAFF.